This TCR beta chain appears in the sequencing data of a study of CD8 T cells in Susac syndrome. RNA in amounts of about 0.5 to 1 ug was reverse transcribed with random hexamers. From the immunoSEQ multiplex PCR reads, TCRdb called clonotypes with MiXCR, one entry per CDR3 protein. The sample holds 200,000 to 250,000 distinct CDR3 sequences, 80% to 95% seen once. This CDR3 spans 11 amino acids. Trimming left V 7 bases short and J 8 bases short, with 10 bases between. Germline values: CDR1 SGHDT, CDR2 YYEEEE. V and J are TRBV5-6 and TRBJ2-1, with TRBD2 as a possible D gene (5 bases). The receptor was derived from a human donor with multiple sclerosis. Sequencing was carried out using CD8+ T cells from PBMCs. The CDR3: CASGSVYEQFF. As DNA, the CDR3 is TGTGCCAGCGGGAGCGTCTATGAGCAGTTCTTC.